This is a list of T cell receptor beta chains from one sample in a study of OX40 agonist ivuxolimab in advanced cancers. Some clones are missing from TCRdb's copy, which holds only in-frame ones; the method was immunoSEQ multiplex PCR. The data contain tens of thousands of clones, 81% of them seen just once; the ten biggest clones take up approximately 0.62%. The sample in question was CD4+ or CD8+ T cells sorted from blood, obtained in a trial of the OX40 agonist ivuxolimab. The receptors here all came from an adult with an advanced solid tumor such as melanoma, head and neck, liver or kidney cancer. Each CDR3 is given with its conserved first and last residue. Each record gives: clone size, V gene, J gene, D gene, CDR3 protein, CDR3 DNA. A D gene is named only where the DNA matches it firmly. Only part of the rows carry a size: once, few, many, or a class if the clone is expanded.

abundance: few; v_gene: TRBV5-4; j_gene: TRBJ1-6; d_gene: .; CDR3aa: CASSPGQANSPLHF; CDR3nt: TGTGCCAGCAGCCCCGGACAAGCTAATTCACCCCTCCACTTT
abundance: once; v_gene: TRBV6-1; j_gene: TRBJ1-5; d_gene: TRBD1; CDR3aa: CASSEWTGDVQPQHF; CDR3nt: TGTGCCAGCAGTGAATGGACAGGGGACGTCCAGCCCCAGCATTTT
abundance: .; v_gene: TRBV6-5; j_gene: TRBJ1-2; d_gene: TRBD1; CDR3aa: CASRPDREIAGYTF; CDR3nt: TGTGCCAGCAGACCAGACAGGGAGATTGCTGGCTACACCTTC
abundance: .; v_gene: TRBV11-3; j_gene: TRBJ1-5; d_gene: .; CDR3aa: CASSPGEADQPQHF; CDR3nt: TGTGCCAGCAGCCCGGGGGAGGCCGATCAGCCCCAGCATTTT
abundance: once; v_gene: TRBV18; j_gene: TRBJ2-1; d_gene: TRBD1; CDR3aa: CASSRNPTGTGTHNEQFF; CDR3nt: TGTGCCAGCTCACGCAACCCAACCGGGACAGGGACCCACAATGAGCAGTTCTTC
abundance: .; v_gene: TRBV5-1; j_gene: TRBJ2-5; d_gene: TRBD2; CDR3aa: CASSPRAVAGAQETQYF; CDR3nt: TGCGCCAGCAGCCCCCGGGCGGTAGCGGGGGCCCAAGAGACCCAGTACTTC
abundance: .; v_gene: TRBV11-3; j_gene: TRBJ2-1; d_gene: TRBD2; CDR3aa: CASSRGLAGTSIEQFF; CDR3nt: TGTGCCAGCAGCCGAGGACTAGCGGGGACCTCGATTGAGCAGTTCTTC
abundance: .; v_gene: TRBV5-4; j_gene: TRBJ1-2; d_gene: .; CDR3aa: CASSSQGTANYGYTF; CDR3nt: TGTGCCAGCAGCTCCCAGGGGACCGCTAACTATGGCTACACCTTC
abundance: .; v_gene: TRBV5-8; j_gene: TRBJ2-3; d_gene: TRBD2; CDR3aa: CASSVGLAGGTDTQYF; CDR3nt: TGTGCCAGCAGCGTGGGACTAGCGGGGGGGACAGATACGCAGTATTTT
abundance: .; v_gene: TRBV11-2; j_gene: TRBJ2-7; d_gene: .; CDR3aa: CASSENRLSSYEQYF; CDR3nt: TGTGCCAGCAGCGAAAACAGGCTCTCCTCCTACGAGCAGTACTTC
abundance: .; v_gene: TRBV2; j_gene: TRBJ2-3; d_gene: TRBD2; CDR3aa: CASSSGTSRFTDTQYF; CDR3nt: TGTGCCAGCAGTTCCGGGACTAGCAGATTCACAGATACGCAGTATTTT
abundance: .; v_gene: TRBV11-3; j_gene: TRBJ2-7; d_gene: .; CDR3aa: CASSPMTSTSSYEQYF; CDR3nt: TGTGCCAGCAGCCCCATGACTAGTACTAGCTCCTACGAGCAGTACTTC
abundance: few; v_gene: TRBV7-9; j_gene: TRBJ1-1; d_gene: TRBD1; CDR3aa: CASSLAGQGEAFF; CDR3nt: TGTGCCAGCAGCTTAGCTGGACAGGGGGAAGCTTTCTTT
abundance: .; v_gene: TRBV11-3; j_gene: TRBJ2-5; d_gene: .; CDR3aa: CASSLDPGGTQYF; CDR3nt: TGTGCCAGCAGCTTAGATCCCGGCGGGACCCAGTACTTC
abundance: .; v_gene: TRBV6-5; j_gene: TRBJ2-1; d_gene: .; CDR3aa: CASSPKVDTYNEQFF; CDR3nt: TGTGCCAGCAGCCCGAAGGTGGACACTTACAATGAGCAGTTCTTC
abundance: .; v_gene: TRBV7-3; j_gene: TRBJ2-3; d_gene: .; CDR3aa: CASTDRVTDTQYF; CDR3nt: TGTGCCAGCACCGATCGGGTTACAGATACGCAGTATTTT
abundance: .; v_gene: TRBV5-1; j_gene: TRBJ2-3; d_gene: .; CDR3aa: CASSPLSTDTQYF; CDR3nt: TGCGCCAGCAGCCCGCTCTCCACAGATACGCAGTATTTT
abundance: .; v_gene: TRBV27; j_gene: TRBJ1-6; d_gene: TRBD1; CDR3aa: CASSSTGVRNNSPLHF; CDR3nt: TGTGCCAGCAGTTCCACAGGGGTACGGAATAATTCACCCCTCCACTTT
abundance: .; v_gene: TRBV10-3; j_gene: TRBJ1-1; d_gene: .; CDR3aa: CAISESTGKAFF; CDR3nt: TGTGCCATCAGTGAGTCCACAGGGAAAGCTTTCTTT
abundance: .; v_gene: TRBV6-1; j_gene: TRBJ2-7; d_gene: .; CDR3aa: CASSTPTGQYF; CDR3nt: TGTGCCAGCAGTACCCCCACGGGGCAGTACTTC
abundance: few; v_gene: TRBV5-4; j_gene: TRBJ2-3; d_gene: TRBD1; CDR3aa: CASSLDRGADTQYF; CDR3nt: TGTGCCAGCAGCTTGGACAGGGGGGCAGATACGCAGTATTTT
abundance: .; v_gene: TRBV5-1; j_gene: TRBJ2-2; d_gene: .; CDR3aa: CASSLETATGELFF; CDR3nt: TGCGCCAGCAGCTTGGAGACGGCCACCGGGGAGCTGTTTTTT
abundance: .; v_gene: TRBV7-6; j_gene: TRBJ2-3; d_gene: .; CDR3aa: CASSSHGNTQYF; CDR3nt: TGTGCCAGCAGCTCCCACGGAAATACGCAGTATTTT
abundance: .; v_gene: TRBV5-1; j_gene: TRBJ2-7; d_gene: .; CDR3aa: CASSPGGKSYEQYF; CDR3nt: TGCGCCAGCAGCCCGGGCGGCAAGTCCTACGAGCAGTACTTC
abundance: .; v_gene: TRBV19; j_gene: TRBJ1-2; d_gene: TRBD1; CDR3aa: CASRTGGFQNYGYTF; CDR3nt: TGTGCCAGTAGGACAGGGGGTTTCCAAAACTATGGCTACACCTTC
abundance: .; v_gene: TRBV5-1; j_gene: TRBJ2-1; d_gene: TRBD2; CDR3aa: CASSSSLNGLAGGPSYNEQFF; CDR3nt: TGCGCCAGCAGCTCTAGCCTTAATGGACTAGCGGGGGGACCCTCCTACAATGAGCAGTTCTTC
abundance: .; v_gene: TRBV5-1; j_gene: TRBJ1-2; d_gene: .; CDR3aa: CASRDVVGGTGYTF; CDR3nt: TGCGCCAGCAGGGATGTGGTGGGGGGTACTGGCTACACCTTC
abundance: .; v_gene: TRBV11-2; j_gene: TRBJ1-3; d_gene: .; CDR3aa: CASSLRLRGSTGNTIYF; CDR3nt: TGTGCCAGCAGCTTAAGATTGAGGGGTTCTACTGGAAACACCATATATTTT
abundance: few; v_gene: TRBV2; j_gene: TRBJ2-6; d_gene: .; CDR3aa: CASRDFLGVEGANVLTF; CDR3nt: TGTGCCAGCAGAGATTTTCTGGGGGTGGAAGGGGCCAACGTCCTGACTTTC
abundance: .; v_gene: TRBV5-1; j_gene: TRBJ1-3; d_gene: .; CDR3aa: CASSLDASSGNTIYF; CDR3nt: TGCGCCAGCAGCTTGGATGCGAGCTCTGGAAACACCATATATTTT
abundance: .; v_gene: TRBV10-2; j_gene: TRBJ2-5; d_gene: TRBD2; CDR3aa: CASRLAGVETQYF; CDR3nt: TGCGCCAGCAGACTAGCGGGGGTAGAGACCCAGTACTTC
abundance: once; v_gene: TRBV5-1; j_gene: TRBJ2-7; d_gene: .; CDR3aa: CASSSSGFSEQYF; CDR3nt: TGCGCCAGCAGCTCATCAGGGTTCTCCGAGCAGTACTTC
abundance: .; v_gene: TRBV27; j_gene: TRBJ2-1; d_gene: TRBD2; CDR3aa: CASSFSASGYNEQFF; CDR3nt: TGTGCCAGCAGTTTTTCCGCTAGCGGGTACAATGAGCAGTTCTTC
abundance: few; v_gene: TRBV5-1; j_gene: TRBJ1-6; d_gene: .; CDR3aa: CASSLGDSPLHF; CDR3nt: TGCGCCAGCAGCTTGGGGGATTCACCCCTCCACTTT
abundance: .; v_gene: TRBV5-6; j_gene: TRBJ2-7; d_gene: .; CDR3aa: CASSLVAGSYEQYF; CDR3nt: TGTGCCAGCAGCTTGGTGGCCGGCTCCTACGAGCAGTACTTC
abundance: .; v_gene: TRBV7-8; j_gene: TRBJ1-2; d_gene: .; CDR3aa: CASSLSWLNYGYTF; CDR3nt: TGTGCCAGCAGCTTATCGTGGCTCAACTATGGCTACACCTTC
abundance: .; v_gene: TRBV15; j_gene: TRBJ2-7; d_gene: .; CDR3aa: CATSRSSIFGREQYF; CDR3nt: TGTGCCACCAGCAGATCTAGTATCTTCGGGCGGGAGCAGTACTTC
abundance: .; v_gene: TRBV6-4; j_gene: TRBJ2-7; d_gene: .; CDR3aa: CASSEGQGGYEQYF; CDR3nt: TGTGCCAGCAGTGAAGGGCAGGGAGGTTACGAGCAGTACTTC
abundance: once; v_gene: TRBV9; j_gene: TRBJ2-2; d_gene: TRBD2; CDR3aa: CASNIRGANTGELFF; CDR3nt: TGTGCCAGCAATATACGGGGGGCGAACACCGGGGAGCTGTTTTTT
abundance: .; v_gene: TRBV19; j_gene: TRBJ2-7; d_gene: .; CDR3aa: CASRNAGYSYEQYF; CDR3nt: TGTGCCAGTAGGAACGCAGGGTACTCCTACGAGCAGTACTTC
abundance: .; v_gene: TRBV19; j_gene: TRBJ2-3; d_gene: .; CDR3aa: CASTERESGTQYF; CDR3nt: TGTGCCAGTACGGAAAGGGAATCGGGTACGCAGTATTTT
abundance: .; v_gene: TRBV7-2; j_gene: TRBJ2-1; d_gene: .; CDR3aa: CASSLTGSYNEQFF; CDR3nt: TGTGCCAGCAGCTTAACAGGTTCCTACAATGAGCAGTTCTTC
abundance: .; v_gene: TRBV11-2; j_gene: TRBJ2-1; d_gene: .; CDR3aa: CASSTRGSYNEQFF; CDR3nt: TGTGCCAGCAGCACCCGGGGATCCTACAATGAGCAGTTCTTC
abundance: .; v_gene: TRBV19; j_gene: TRBJ1-6; d_gene: TRBD1; CDR3aa: CASSAITGGDSPLHF; CDR3nt: TGTGCCAGTAGTGCCATTACAGGGGGCGATTCACCCCTCCACTTT
abundance: .; v_gene: TRBV6-1; j_gene: TRBJ1-1; d_gene: .; CDR3aa: CASSEVGYTEAFF; CDR3nt: TGTGCCAGTAGTGAGGTGGGGTACACTGAAGCTTTCTTT
abundance: .; v_gene: TRBV7-9; j_gene: TRBJ1-4; d_gene: .; CDR3aa: CASSLAGPGREKLFF; CDR3nt: TGTGCCAGCAGCTTAGCGGGTCCAGGGCGTGAAAAACTGTTTTTT
abundance: .; v_gene: TRBV14; j_gene: TRBJ2-4; d_gene: TRBD1; CDR3aa: CASSAQGKNIQYF; CDR3nt: TGTGCCAGCAGCGCACAGGGGAAGAACATTCAGTACTTC